The clone carrying this TCR beta chain was seen ten or more times. Its antigen is still unknown. Little can be read into the size of this beta chain, an off-target read in a library designed for alpha chains. The sample's time point: sample taken at primary tumor resection. The sample is drawn from a study of spatial heterogeneity in lung cancer. TCRdb reanalysed the 5' RACE reads using MiXCR and keeps one entry per CDR3 protein. The table shows roughly 18,000 distinct CDR3 sequences, with roughly 5.7% occurring only once. Study outcomes and limitations: Mutation counts in tumors were tracked by counts of expanded intratumoral alpha and beta TCRs.

This material consisted of lung tumor tissue, taken at surgery. The sequence was collected from a female donor with early-stage non-small cell lung cancer.

CDR3 DNA sequence: TGCAGTGCTGGGACATTAACTTACTACAATGAGCAGTTCTTC. It is translated as CSAGTLTYYNEQFF. The V gene is TRBV20-1, the J gene TRBJ2-1; a weak D match, TRBD1 (6 bases). The CDR3 runs to 14 residues. Germline V gives CDR1 DFQATT, CDR2 SNEGSKA (reference sequence). V was cut by 5 bases and J by 3 bases, with 14 bases left in between.